This T cell receptor (beta chain) originates from a study of CD8+ T cells in alopecia areata. The overall study: For the treated group, dosing was oral tofacitinib at 5 to 10 mg twice daily.

The treatment was: oral pan-JAK inhibitor, 5-10 mg twice daily. Samples from alopecia areata patients were lesional scalp punch biopsies and peripheral blood. General observations from the study: Lesional scalp, notably in alopecia totalis/universalis, had clonality above that of normal scalp.

Once RNA had been extracted, it was reverse transcribed into cDNA to act as the sequencing template. Method: immunoSEQ multiplex PCR; TCRdb's copy keeps in-frame clones and lacks some. The table has 150,000 to 200,000 clones, 45% to 60% seen once. From germline, CDR1 is KGHSH and CDR2 LQKENI. The CDR3 is 15 amino acids. Unmatched junction bases numbered 3, after V lost 2 bases and J lost 4 bases. Comment on this clone: As yet, its antigen is unknown.

The chain uses TRBV18 and TRBJ1-4; 8 nucleotides line up with TRBD1. The origin of this receptor is a human donor with alopecia areata. Sequenced material: CD8+ T cells sorted from blood, taken around week 53, from a patient treated with tofacitinib. The CDR3 loop reads CASSPYGQGNEKLFF. DNA of the CDR3: TGTGCCAGCTCACCATACGGACAGGGTAATGAAAAACTGTTTTTT. The full variable domain, its missing parts supplied by reference TRBV18 and TRBJ1-4, is NAGVMQNPRHLVRRRGQEARLRCSPMKGHSHVYWYRQLPEEGLKFMVYLQKENIIDESGMPKERFSAEFPKEGPSILRIQQVVRGDSAAYFCASSPYGQGNEKLFFGSGTQLSVL.